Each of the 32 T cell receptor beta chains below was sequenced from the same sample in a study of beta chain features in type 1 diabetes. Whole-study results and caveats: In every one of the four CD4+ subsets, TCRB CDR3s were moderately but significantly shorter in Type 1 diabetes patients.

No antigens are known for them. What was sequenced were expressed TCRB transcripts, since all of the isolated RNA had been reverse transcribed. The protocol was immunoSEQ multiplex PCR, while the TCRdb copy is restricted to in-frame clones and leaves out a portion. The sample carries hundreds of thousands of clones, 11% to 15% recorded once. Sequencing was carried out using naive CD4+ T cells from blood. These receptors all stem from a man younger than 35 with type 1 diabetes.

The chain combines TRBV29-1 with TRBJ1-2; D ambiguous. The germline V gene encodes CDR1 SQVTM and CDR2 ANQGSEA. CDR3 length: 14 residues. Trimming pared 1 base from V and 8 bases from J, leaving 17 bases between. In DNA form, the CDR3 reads TGCAGCGTTGAAGCCCCACCTCTGAGTGGAGGCTACACCTTC. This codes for CSVEAPPLSGGYTF.

The CDR3 DNA sequence: TGCAGCGTTGAAAGGCGGATCACGGGAGAGACCCAGTACTTC. Translation gives CSVERRITGETQYF. The chain carries TRBV29-1 and TRBJ2-5; D is unclear. From germline, CDR1 is SQVTM and CDR2 ANQGSEA. V shed 2 bases and J shed 4 bases, with 14 bases lying between them. The CDR3 consists of 14 residues.

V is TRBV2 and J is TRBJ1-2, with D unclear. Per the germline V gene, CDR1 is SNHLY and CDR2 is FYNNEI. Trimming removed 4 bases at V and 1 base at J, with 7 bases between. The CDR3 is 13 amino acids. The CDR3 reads CASSGQNNYGYTF. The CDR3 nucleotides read TGTGCCAGCAGTGGGCAGAATAACTATGGCTACACCTTC. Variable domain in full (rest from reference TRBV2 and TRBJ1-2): EPEVTQTPSHQVTQMGQEVILRCVPISNHLYFYWYRQILGQKVEFLVSFYNNEISEKSEIFDDQFSVERPDGSNFTLKIRSTKLEDSAMYFCASSGQNNYGYTFGSGTRLTVV.

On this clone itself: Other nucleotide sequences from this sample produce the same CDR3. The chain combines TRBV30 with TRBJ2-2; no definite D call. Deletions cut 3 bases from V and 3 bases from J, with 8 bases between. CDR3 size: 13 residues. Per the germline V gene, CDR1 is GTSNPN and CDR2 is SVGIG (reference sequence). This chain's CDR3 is CAWSEGYTGELFF. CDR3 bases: TGTGCCTGGAGCGAAGGGTACACCGGGGAGCTGTTTTTT.

CDR3 nucleotides: TGTGCCTGGACCCAACAGGGAACCTACGAGCAGTACTTC. It yields the protein CAWTQQGTYEQYF. The genes are TRBV30 and TRBJ2-7, with D possibly matching TRBD1 (6 bases). V dropped 4 bases and J dropped 2 bases, with 12 bases sitting between them. CDR1 is GTSNPN, CDR2 SVGIG, per germline (reference sequence). The CDR3 covers 13 residues.

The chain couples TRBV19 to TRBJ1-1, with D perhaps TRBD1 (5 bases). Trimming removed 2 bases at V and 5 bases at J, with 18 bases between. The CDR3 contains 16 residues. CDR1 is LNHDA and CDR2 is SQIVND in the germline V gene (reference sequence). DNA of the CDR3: TGTGCCAGTAGTATAACCCCCCGTGGGGGATCGACTGAAGCTTTCTTT. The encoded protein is CASSITPRGGSTEAFF.

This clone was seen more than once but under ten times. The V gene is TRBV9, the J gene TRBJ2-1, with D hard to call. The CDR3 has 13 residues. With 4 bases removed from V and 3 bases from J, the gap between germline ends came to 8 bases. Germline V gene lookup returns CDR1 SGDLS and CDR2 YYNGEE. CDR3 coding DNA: TGTGCCAGCAGCTCAGAGGTCTACAATGAGCAGTTCTTC. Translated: CASSSEVYNEQFF. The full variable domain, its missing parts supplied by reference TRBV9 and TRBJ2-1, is DSGVTQTPKHLITATGQRVTLRCSPRSGDLSVYWYQQSLDQGLQFLIQYYNGEERAKGNILERFSAQQFPDLHSELNLSSLELGDSALYFCASSSEVYNEQFFGPGTRLTVL.

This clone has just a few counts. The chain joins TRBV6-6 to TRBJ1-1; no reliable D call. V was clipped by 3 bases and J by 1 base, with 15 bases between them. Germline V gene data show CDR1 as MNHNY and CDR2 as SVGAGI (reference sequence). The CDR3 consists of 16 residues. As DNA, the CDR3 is TGTGCCAGCAGTTATAAAAGGACCCCGGGGAACACTGAAGCTTTCTTT. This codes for CASSYKRTPGNTEAFF.

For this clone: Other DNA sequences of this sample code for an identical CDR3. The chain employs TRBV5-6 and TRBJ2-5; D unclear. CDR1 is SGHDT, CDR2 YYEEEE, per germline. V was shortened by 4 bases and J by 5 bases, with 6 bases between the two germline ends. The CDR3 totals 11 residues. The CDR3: CASSREETQYF. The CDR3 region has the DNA TGTGCCAGCAGCCGTGAGGAGACCCAGTACTTC.

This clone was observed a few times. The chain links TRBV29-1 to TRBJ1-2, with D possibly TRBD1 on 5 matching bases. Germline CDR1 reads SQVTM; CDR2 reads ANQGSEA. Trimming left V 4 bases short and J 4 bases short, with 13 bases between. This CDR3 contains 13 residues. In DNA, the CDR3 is TGCAGCGTTGGGGGCCCGAGCCCCTATGGCTACACCTTC. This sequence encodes CSVGGPSPYGYTF.

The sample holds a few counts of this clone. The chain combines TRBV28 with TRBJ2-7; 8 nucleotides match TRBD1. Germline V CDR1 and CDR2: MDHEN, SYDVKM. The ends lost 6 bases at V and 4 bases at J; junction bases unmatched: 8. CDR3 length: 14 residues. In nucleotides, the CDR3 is TGTGCCAGCAGATCGACAGGGGAGCGATACGAGCAGTACTTC. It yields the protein CASRSTGERYEQYF.

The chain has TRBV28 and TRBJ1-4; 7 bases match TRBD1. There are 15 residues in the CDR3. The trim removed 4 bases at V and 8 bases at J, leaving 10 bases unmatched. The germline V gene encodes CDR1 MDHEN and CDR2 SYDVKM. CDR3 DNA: TGTGCCAGCAGTTCGATACAGGGGCTGCGGGAAAAACTGTTTTTT. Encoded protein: CASSSIQGLREKLFF. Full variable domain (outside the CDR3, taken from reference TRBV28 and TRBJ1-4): DVKVTQSSRYLVKRTGEKVFLECVQDMDHENMFWYRQDPGLGLRLIYFSYDVKMKEKGDIPEGYSVSREKKERFSLILESASTNQTSMYLCASSSIQGLREKLFFGSGTQLSVL.

CDR3 nucleotides: TGTGCCAGCTCACCACGGCCTTCCCTGGTGGAGACCCAGTACTTC. Translated: CASSPRPSLVETQYF. This chain uses TRBV18 with TRBJ2-5; D is unclear. Germline V CDR1 and CDR2: KGHSH, LQKENI. The V gene lost 1 base and the J gene lost 5 bases, with 14 bases spanning the gap. The CDR3 sequence is 15 residues long.

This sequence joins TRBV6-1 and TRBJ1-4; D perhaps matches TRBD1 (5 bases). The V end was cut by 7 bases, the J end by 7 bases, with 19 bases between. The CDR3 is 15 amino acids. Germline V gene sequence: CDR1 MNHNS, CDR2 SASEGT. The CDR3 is CASTLMEAGSEKLFF. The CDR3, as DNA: TGTGCCAGCACCCTGATGGAGGCAGGGAGTGAAAAACTGTTTTTT.

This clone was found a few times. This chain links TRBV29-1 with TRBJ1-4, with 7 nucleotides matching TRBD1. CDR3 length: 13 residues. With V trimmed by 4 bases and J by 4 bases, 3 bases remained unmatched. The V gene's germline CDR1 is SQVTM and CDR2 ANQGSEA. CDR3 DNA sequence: TGCAGCGTTGCGGGGACAGTTAATGAAAAACTGTTTTTT. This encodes CSVAGTVNEKLFF.

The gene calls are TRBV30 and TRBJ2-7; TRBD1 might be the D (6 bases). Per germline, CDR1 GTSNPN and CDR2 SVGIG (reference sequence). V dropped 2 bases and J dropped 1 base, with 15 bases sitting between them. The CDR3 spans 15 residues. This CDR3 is CAWSPGTRISYEQYF. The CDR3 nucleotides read TGTGCCTGGAGTCCAGGGACAAGGATTTCCTACGAGCAGTACTTC.

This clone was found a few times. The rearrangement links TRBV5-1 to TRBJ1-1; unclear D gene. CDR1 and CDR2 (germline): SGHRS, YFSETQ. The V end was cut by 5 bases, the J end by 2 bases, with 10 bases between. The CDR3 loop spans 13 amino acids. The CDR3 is CASSSGENTEAFF. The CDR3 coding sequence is TGCGCCAGCAGTTCCGGTGAAAACACTGAAGCTTTCTTT.

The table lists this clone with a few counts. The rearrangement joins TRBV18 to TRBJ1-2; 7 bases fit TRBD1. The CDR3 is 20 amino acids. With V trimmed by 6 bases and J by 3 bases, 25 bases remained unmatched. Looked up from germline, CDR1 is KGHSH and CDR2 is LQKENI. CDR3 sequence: CASSPTFPGQRQLPYYGYTF. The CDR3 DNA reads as TGTGCCAGCTCGCCGACCTTTCCGGGACAGAGACAGTTACCCTACTATGGCTACACCTTC.

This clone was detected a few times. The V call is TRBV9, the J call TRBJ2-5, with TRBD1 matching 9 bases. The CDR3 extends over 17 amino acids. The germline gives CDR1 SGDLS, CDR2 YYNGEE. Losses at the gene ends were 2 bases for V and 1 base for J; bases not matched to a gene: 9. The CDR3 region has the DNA TGTGCCAGCAGCGTCACAGGGGGCTCGCAACCCCAAGAGACCCAGTACTTC. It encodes CASSVTGGSQPQETQYF.

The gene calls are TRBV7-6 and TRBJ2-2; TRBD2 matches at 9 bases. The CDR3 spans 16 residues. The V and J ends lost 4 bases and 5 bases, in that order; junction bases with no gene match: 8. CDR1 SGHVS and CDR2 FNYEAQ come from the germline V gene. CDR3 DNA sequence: TGTGCCAGCAGCTCCCCCGGGCTAGCGGGAACCGGGGAGCTGTTTTTT. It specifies CASSSPGLAGTGELFF. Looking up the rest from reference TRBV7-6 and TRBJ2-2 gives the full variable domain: GAGVSQSPRYKVTKRGQDVALRCDPISGHVSLYWYRQALGQGPEFLTYFNYEAQQDKSGLPNDRFSAERPEGSISTLTIQRTEQRDSAMYRCASSSPGLAGTGELFFGEGSRLTVL.

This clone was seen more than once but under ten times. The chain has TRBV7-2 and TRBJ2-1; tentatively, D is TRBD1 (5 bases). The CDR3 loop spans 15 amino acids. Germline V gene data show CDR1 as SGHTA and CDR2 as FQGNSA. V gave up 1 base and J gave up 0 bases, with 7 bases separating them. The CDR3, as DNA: TGTGCCAGCAGCTTAGACAGGAGCTCCTACAATGAGCAGTTCTTC. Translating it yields CASSLDRSSYNEQFF.

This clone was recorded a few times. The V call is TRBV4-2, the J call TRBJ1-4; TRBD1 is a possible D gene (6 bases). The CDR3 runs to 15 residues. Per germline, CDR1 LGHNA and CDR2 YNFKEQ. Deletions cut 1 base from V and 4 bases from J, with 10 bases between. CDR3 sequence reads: CASSQGTAINEKLFF. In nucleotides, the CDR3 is TGTGCCAGCAGCCAAGGGACAGCGATTAATGAAAAACTGTTTTTT.

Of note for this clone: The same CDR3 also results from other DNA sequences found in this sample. DNA for the CDR3: TGTGCCAGCAGCCTCAGGGGGAATCAGCCCCAGCATTTT. It translates to CASSLRGNQPQHF. The V gene is TRBV14, the J gene TRBJ1-5, with TRBD1 matching over 7 bases. The germline CDR1 and CDR2 sequences are SGHDN and FVKESK. After removal of 4 bases from V and 4 bases from J, the junction contained 1 base not matched to a gene. The CDR3 extends over 13 amino acids.

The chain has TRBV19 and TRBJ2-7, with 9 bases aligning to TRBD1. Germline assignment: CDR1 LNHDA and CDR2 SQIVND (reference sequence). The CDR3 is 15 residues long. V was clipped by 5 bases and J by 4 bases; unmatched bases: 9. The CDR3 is CASSSKGQGVYEQYF. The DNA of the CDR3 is TGTGCCAGTAGTTCAAAGGGACAGGGAGTTTACGAGCAGTACTTC.

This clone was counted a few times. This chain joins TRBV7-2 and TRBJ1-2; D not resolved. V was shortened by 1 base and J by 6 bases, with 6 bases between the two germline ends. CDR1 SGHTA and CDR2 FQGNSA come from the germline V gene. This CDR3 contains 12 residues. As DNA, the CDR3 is TGTGCCAGCAGCTTAGGGTGGGATGGCTACACCTTC. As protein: CASSLGWDGYTF.

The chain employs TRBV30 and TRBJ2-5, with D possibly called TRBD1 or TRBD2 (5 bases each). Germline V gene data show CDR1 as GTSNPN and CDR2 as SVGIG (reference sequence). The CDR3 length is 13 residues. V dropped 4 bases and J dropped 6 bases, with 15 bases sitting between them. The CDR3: CAWTVRGPQTQYF. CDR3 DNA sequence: TGTGCCTGGACCGTCCGGGGACCCCAGACCCAGTACTTC.

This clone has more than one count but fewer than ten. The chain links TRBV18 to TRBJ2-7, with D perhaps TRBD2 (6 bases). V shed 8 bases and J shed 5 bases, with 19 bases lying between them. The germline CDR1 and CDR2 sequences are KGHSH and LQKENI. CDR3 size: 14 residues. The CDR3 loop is CASASRGGGNEQYF. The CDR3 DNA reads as TGTGCCAGCGCAAGCCGGGGAGGCGGTAACGAGCAGTACTTC.

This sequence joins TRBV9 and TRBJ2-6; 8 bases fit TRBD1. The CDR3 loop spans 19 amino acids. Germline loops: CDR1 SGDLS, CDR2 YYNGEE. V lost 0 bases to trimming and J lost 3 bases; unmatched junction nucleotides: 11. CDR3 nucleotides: TGTGCCAGCAGCGTAGAAAGGTGGCAGGGGGCGGATGGGGCCAACGTCCTGACTTTC. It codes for CASSVERWQGADGANVLTF.

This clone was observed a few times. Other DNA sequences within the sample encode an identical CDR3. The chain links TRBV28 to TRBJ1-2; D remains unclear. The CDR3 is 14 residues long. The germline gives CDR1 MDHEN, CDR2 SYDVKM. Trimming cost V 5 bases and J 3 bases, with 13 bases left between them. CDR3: CASSRGGADYGYTF. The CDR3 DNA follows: TGTGCCAGCAGTCGCGGAGGAGCGGACTATGGCTACACCTTC.

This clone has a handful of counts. CDR3 sequence reads: CSVTQGQYTDTQYF. CDR3 bases: TGCAGCGTTACCCAAGGACAGTACACAGATACGCAGTATTTT. This sequence joins TRBV29-1 and TRBJ2-3, with D perhaps TRBD1 (6 bases). This CDR3 has 14 residues. Germline CDR1 reads SQVTM; CDR2 reads ANQGSEA. V shed 5 bases and J shed 2 bases, with 14 bases lying between them.

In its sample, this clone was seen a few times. The CDR3 sequence is CAWSVPPETDGYTF. The CDR3 bases are TGTGCCTGGAGTGTACCCCCTGAGACGGATGGCTACACCTTC. The chain combines TRBV30 with TRBJ1-2; D ambiguous. The V and J ends lost 0 bases and 6 bases respectively, with 14 bases between them. This CDR3 comprises 14 residues. Germline assignment: CDR1 GTSNPN and CDR2 SVGIG (reference sequence).

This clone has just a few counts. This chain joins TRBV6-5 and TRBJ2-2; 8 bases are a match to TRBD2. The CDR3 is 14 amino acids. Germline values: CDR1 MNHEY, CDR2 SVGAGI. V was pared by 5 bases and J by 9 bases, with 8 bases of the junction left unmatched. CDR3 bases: TGTGCCAGCAGTCCCGGGACTAGTAGACGGGAGCTGTTTTTT. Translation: CASSPGTSRRELFF.